This T cell receptor beta chain appears in the sequencing data of a study of T cell repertoires in cytomegalovirus infection. The overall study: An indication of both CMV infection and matching HLA type came from public TCR beta signatures. Whole-study results and caveats: Within the response measured ex vivo, HLA-C-restricted CMV-specific TCR beta clonotypes were dominant. Adding up the frequency of public TCR beta families identified people who carried CMV plus the relevant HLA.

The CDR3 is 13 residues long. V lost 7 bases and J lost 2, with 11 bases in between. Germline CDR1 reads SGHTA; CDR2 reads FQGTGA. This clonotype has more than one count but fewer than ten. Antigen: not known. TCRdb re-called the reads with MiXCR, one entry per CDR3 protein. Of over 300,000 distinct CDR3 sequences in the sample, over 7.5% were seen once. The V call is TRBV7-3, the J call TRBJ2-5, with D perhaps TRBD1 (5 bases). The sequenced sample was PBMCs. The TCR was taken from a human donor in good health (CMV status not recorded). Some clones in this sample may be carry-over from other donors' samples. The CDR3 protein is CASNRQIQETQYF. Here the CDR3 DNA reads TGTGCCAGCAACAGACAGATTCAAGAGACCCAGTACTTC. Full variable domain (rest looked up from reference TRBV7-3 and TRBJ2-5): GAGVSQTPSNKVTEKGKYVELRCDPISGHTALYWYRQSLGQGPEFLIYFQGTGAADDSGLPNDRFFAVRPEGSVSTLKIQRTERGDSAVYLCASNRQIQETQYFGPGTRLLVL.